This entry concerns a single T cell receptor beta chain. No antigen is known for it. The PCR contained 60 Vbeta and 13 Jbeta primers. TCRdb's copy holds only in-frame clones and misses some; the assay was immunoSEQ multiplex PCR. The table lists around 140,000 clones, approximately 87% of them singletons. With 0 bases clipped from V and 5 bases from J, the junction kept 6 bases outside the gene matches. CDR1 SGDLS and CDR2 YYNGEE come from the germline V gene. The CDR3 has 16 residues. This specimen comes from a study of cytomegalovirus exposure and HLA in healthy donors. The study, taken as a whole, reports: The study flagged around 150 TCR beta chains as cytomegalovirus-associated. With high specificity and sensitivity, the classifier reportedly diagnosed cytomegalovirus status. Available immune exposure information was restricted to CMV serostatus only.

J is TRBJ2-1 and V is TRBV9; 9 bases fit TRBD2. The sequenced material came from PBMCs. This TCR was sampled from a man aged 40-49 years in good health and CMV-seronegative. The CDR3 DNA is TGTGCCAGCAGCGTAGACAAGCGGGGGGTCGACAATGAGCAGTTCTTC. This codes for CASSVDKRGVDNEQFF.